This TCR beta chain was identified in a study of blood T cell repertoires in COVID-19. Study as a whole: The cDNA or gDNA used as material had been derived from T cells, B-cell-depleted T cells, or PBMCs.

Original handling: Reference gene primer amplification in the assay estimated nucleated cell counts. This table comes from immunoSEQ multiplex PCR, and its TCRdb copy is limited to in-frame clones, with some not included. V and J calls and clone size are those listed in that table; D and trimming were worked out from the DNA. This sample has about 150,000 clones, with about 83% found just once. Seattle patients were enrolled while actively infected and followed longitudinally. The sample comprised peripheral blood. This sequence was found in a woman aged 60-70 years with COVID-19, enrolled during active disease.

The CDR3 sequence is CASSLGSPTHSPLHF. The DNA of the CDR3 is TGTGCCAGTAGTTTAGGATCCCCAACTCACTCACCCCTCCACTTT. This chain connects TRBV19 to TRBJ1-6; no firm D call. V was clipped by 5 bases and J by 10 bases, with 18 bases between them. The germline gives CDR1 LNHDA, CDR2 SQIVND (reference sequence). The CDR3 contains 15 residues.